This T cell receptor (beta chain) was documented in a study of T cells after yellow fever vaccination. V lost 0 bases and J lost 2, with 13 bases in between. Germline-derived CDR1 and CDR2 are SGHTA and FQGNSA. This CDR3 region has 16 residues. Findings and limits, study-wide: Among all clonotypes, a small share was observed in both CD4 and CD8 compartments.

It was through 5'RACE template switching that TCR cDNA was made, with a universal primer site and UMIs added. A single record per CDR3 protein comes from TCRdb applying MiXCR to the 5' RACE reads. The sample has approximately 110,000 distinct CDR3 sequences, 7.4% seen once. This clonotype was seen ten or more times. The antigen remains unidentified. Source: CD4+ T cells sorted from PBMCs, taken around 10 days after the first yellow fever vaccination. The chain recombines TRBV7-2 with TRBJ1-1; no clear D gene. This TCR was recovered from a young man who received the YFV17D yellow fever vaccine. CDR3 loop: CASSLAIGQLNTEAFF. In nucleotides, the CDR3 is TGTGCCAGCAGCTTAGCTATAGGGCAGCTAAACACTGAAGCTTTCTTT.